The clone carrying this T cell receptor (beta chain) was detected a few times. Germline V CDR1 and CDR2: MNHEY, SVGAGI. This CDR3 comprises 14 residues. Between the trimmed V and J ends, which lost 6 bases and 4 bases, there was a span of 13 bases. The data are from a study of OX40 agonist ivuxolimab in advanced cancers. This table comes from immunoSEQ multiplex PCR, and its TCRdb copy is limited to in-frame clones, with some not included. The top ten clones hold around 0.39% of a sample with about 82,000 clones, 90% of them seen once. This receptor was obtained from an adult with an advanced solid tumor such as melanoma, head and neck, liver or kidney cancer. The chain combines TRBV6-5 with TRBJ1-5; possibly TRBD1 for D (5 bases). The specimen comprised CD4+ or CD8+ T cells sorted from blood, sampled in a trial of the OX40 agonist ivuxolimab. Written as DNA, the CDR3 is TGTGCCAGCAGCCAGGGTTCAGCGAATCAGCCCCAGCATTTT. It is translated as CASSQGSANQPQHF.